What follows are 28 T cell receptor beta chains derived from one specimen sequenced in a study of shared clonotypes between healthy human individuals. Only in-frame clones appear in the TCRdb table, and some are missing; sequencing was by immunoSEQ multiplex PCR. The data show 980,000 or so clones, with approximately 76% seen just once and about 1.5% held by the top ten. The specimen sequenced was memory CD4+ T cells sorted from blood. As to subset: CD45RA-negative fraction. The receptors were sampled from a man aged 18 to 35 in good health.

The chain recombines TRBV2 with TRBJ2-5, with 10 bases aligning to TRBD1. The CDR3 sequence is 15 residues long. The germline gives CDR1 SNHLY, CDR2 FYNNEI. V was clipped by 10 bases and J by 4 bases; unmatched bases: 12. CDR3 amino acids: CATPPGTGVGETQYF. The CDR3, as DNA: TGTGCCACCCCCCCCGGGACAGGGGTGGGAGAGACCCAGTACTTC.

The CDR3 bases are TGTGCCAGCAGCTTAACCCAGGGAGGCAATGAGCAGTTCTTC. This sequence encodes CASSLTQGGNEQFF. V and J are TRBV7-2 and TRBJ2-1; D is perhaps TRBD2 (6 bases). The V gene's germline CDR1 is SGHTA and CDR2 FQGNSA. V shed 2 bases and J shed 6 bases, with 11 bases lying between them. The CDR3 length is 14 residues. Drawing the rest from reference TRBV7-2 and TRBJ2-1, the complete variable domain is GAGVSQSPSNKVTEKGKDVELRCDPISGHTALYWYRQSLGQGLEFLIYFQGNSAPDKSGLPSDRFSAERTGGSVSTLTIQRTQQEDSAVYLCASSLTQGGNEQFFGPGTRLTVL.

The J gene is TRBJ1-4, the V gene TRBV6-1, with TRBD1 matching over 10 bases. The CDR3 has 15 amino acids. The V segment lost 5 bases and the J segment 8 bases; nucleotides outside the gene matches: 8. CDR1 MNHNS and CDR2 SASEGT come from the germline V gene. In nucleotides, the CDR3 is TGTGCCAGCAGTCCAAGGGACAGGGGAAGGGAAAAACTGTTTTTT. Translated, it gives CASSPRDRGREKLFF.

In this sample, this clone turned up a few times. This rearrangement joins TRBV9 to TRBJ1-6, with D perhaps TRBD1 (5 bases). V lost 4 bases to trimming and J lost 6 bases, with 11 bases between them. Germline CDR1 reads SGDLS; CDR2 reads YYNGEE. This CDR3 comprises 14 residues. CDR3 amino acids: CASSPVGGNSPLHF. For the CDR3, the DNA is TGTGCCAGCAGCCCAGTGGGGGGTAATTCACCCCTCCACTTT. The whole variable domain, remainder taken from reference TRBV9 and TRBJ1-6, is DSGVTQTPKHLITATGQRVTLRCSPRSGDLSVYWYQQSLDQGLQFLIQYYNGEERAKGNILERFSAQQFPDLHSELNLSSLELGDSALYFCASSPVGGNSPLHFGNGTRLTVT.

This clone was counted between two and nine times. The chain uses TRBV7-6 and TRBJ1-2; possible D gene TRBD1, 5 bases. CDR3 length equals 13 residues. V lost 1 base, J lost 5 bases, and 8 bases lay in between. Germline assignment: CDR1 SGHVS and CDR2 FNYEAQ. The CDR3 region is CASSLDSGYGYTF. The CDR3 nucleotides are TGTGCCAGCAGCTTAGATTCAGGGTATGGCTACACCTTC. The variable domain in full, completed from reference TRBV7-6 and TRBJ1-2, reads GAGVSQSPRYKVTKRGQDVALRCDPISGHVSLYWYRQALGQGPEFLTYFNYEAQQDKSGLPNDRFSAERPEGSISTLTIQRTEQRDSAMYRCASSLDSGYGYTFGSGTRLTVV.

V gene TRBV25-1 combines with J gene TRBJ2-7, with 7 bases that match TRBD1. CDR1 MGHDK and CDR2 SYGVNS come from the germline V gene. V dropped 1 base and J dropped 4; count of bases not matched to a gene: 7. The CDR3 extends over 15 amino acids. The CDR3 region has the DNA TGTGCCAGCAGTGAATCGCGGTCAGGGGGTTACGAGCAGTACTTC. Protein sequence: CASSESRSGGYEQYF.

This chain joins TRBV4-3 and TRBJ2-1, with TRBD2 identical over 7 bases. Trimming removed 0 bases from V and 6 bases from J; junction bases left unmatched: 8. The length of the CDR3 is 16 residues. From germline, CDR1 is LGHNA and CDR2 YSLEER. The CDR3 DNA is TGCGCCAGCAGCCAAGATCAAGGCGGGAGTTTCAATGAGCAGTTCTTC. Translation gives CASSQDQGGSFNEQFF.

This clone was found a few times. The J gene is TRBJ1-4, the V gene TRBV18; a possible D gene is TRBD1 (6 bases). Trimming shortened V by 5 bases and J by 3 bases, and 16 bases separated the two germline ends. The CDR3 has 16 residues. Germline V CDR1 and CDR2: KGHSH, LQKENI. CDR3 bases: TGTGCCAGCTCAAGACAGGCGATGGCGGCTAATGAAAAACTGTTTTTT. This codes for CASSRQAMAANEKLFF.

This clone was found once. V and J are TRBV10-3 and TRBJ2-1; D uncertain. CDR1 and CDR2 from the germline V gene are ENHRY and SYGVKD. V was trimmed by 8 bases and J by 8 bases, leaving 13 bases between them. CDR3 length: 12 amino acids. This chain's CDR3 is CAIGPGGDEQFF. CDR3 bases: TGTGCCATCGGGCCTGGTGGCGATGAGCAGTTCTTC.

In DNA, the CDR3 is TGTGCCAGCAGCGCTCAGAGGTTGGGAGTAGATGAGCAGTTCTTC. It encodes CASSAQRLGVDEQFF. The rearrangement joins TRBV7-2 to TRBJ2-1; a weak D match, TRBD2 (5 bases). CDR1 and CDR2 (germline): SGHTA, FQGNSA. The CDR3 covers 15 residues. V was trimmed by 5 bases and J by 8 bases, leaving 19 bases between them.

There are a few counts of this clone. The rearrangement links TRBV5-1 to TRBJ2-3, with 8 bases lining up with TRBD1. The CDR3 is 16 residues long. Germline V gene lookup returns CDR1 SGHRS and CDR2 YFSETQ. Germline trimming cut 0 bases from V and 4 bases from J; bases unmatched to any gene: 7. CDR3 nucleotide sequence: TGCGCCAGCAGCTTGGCCGGGACAGGATTATCAGATACGCAGTATTTT. Protein: CASSLAGTGLSDTQYF.

The chain links TRBV6-5 to TRBJ1-2; tentatively, D is TRBD1 (6 bases). V was clipped by 0 bases and J by 3 bases, with 14 bases between them. CDR3 length equals 16 residues. CDR1 is MNHEY and CDR2 is SVGAGI in the germline V gene. DNA of the CDR3: TGTGCCAGCAGTTACTCGAGGGGGACAAGGGACTATGGCTACACCTTC. Translation: CASSYSRGTRDYGYTF.

This chain links TRBV5-1 with TRBJ2-5; 10 bases align to TRBD1. CDR3 length: 14 residues. Germline V gives CDR1 SGHRS, CDR2 YFSETQ. The trim removed 4 bases at V and 2 bases at J, leaving 2 bases unmatched. CDR3 DNA sequence: TGCGCCAGCAGCGGGGGACAGGGGCAAGAGACCCAGTACTTC. Translating gives CASSGGQGQETQYF.

The chain has TRBV5-6 and TRBJ1-2; the D is unclear. CDR3 length: 17 residues. Trimming cost V 0 bases and J 4 bases, with 19 bases left between them. The germline V gene encodes CDR1 SGHDT and CDR2 YYEEEE. CDR3 sequence reads: CASSLGMRFGPGYGYTF. The CDR3 bases are TGTGCCAGCAGCTTGGGAATGCGCTTTGGGCCCGGCTATGGCTACACCTTC. The variable domain in full, completed from reference TRBV5-6 and TRBJ1-2, reads DAGVTQSPTHLIKTRGQQVTLRCSPKSGHDTVSWYQQALGQGPQFIFQYYEEEERQRGNFPDRFSGHQFPNYSSELNVNALLLGDSALYLCASSLGMRFGPGYGYTFGSGTRLTVV.

A word on this clone: Other DNA sequences in this sample translate to the same CDR3. The chain has TRBV30 and TRBJ1-3; D gene unclear. V was shortened by 0 bases and J by 0 bases, with 9 bases between the two germline ends. There are 15 residues in the CDR3. Germline V gene data show CDR1 as GTSNPN and CDR2 as SVGIG (reference sequence). The CDR3 DNA reads as TGTGCCTGGAGTGTACCGGGGAGCTCTGGAAACACCATATATTTT. Translated, it gives CAWSVPGSSGNTIYF.

The rearrangement joins TRBV6-6 to TRBJ2-7; 7 bases line up with TRBD2. CDR1 MNHNY and CDR2 SVGAGI come from the germline V gene (reference sequence). J was trimmed by 3 bases and V by 7 bases; bases with no gene match: 9. CDR3 length: 14 amino acids. The CDR3 protein is CASNWGGSDYEQYF. The CDR3 bases are TGTGCCAGCAATTGGGGCGGGAGTGACTACGAGCAGTACTTC.

V and J are TRBV10-3 and TRBJ1-1; D might be TRBD1 (5 bases). Germline V gives CDR1 ENHRY, CDR2 SYGVKD. The CDR3 length is 17 residues. Between the trimmed V and J ends, which lost 3 bases and 4 bases, there was a span of 21 bases. The CDR3 DNA is TGTGCCATCAGTGAACCGGGACCTACCTTGACTTTCACTGAAGCTTTCTTT. It encodes CAISEPGPTLTFTEAFF.

The chain carries TRBV5-1 and TRBJ2-3; D is perhaps TRBD1 (5 bases). Trimming removed 4 bases at V and 4 bases at J, with 10 bases between. Germline loops: CDR1 SGHRS, CDR2 YFSETQ. This CDR3 has 13 residues. The CDR3 sequence is CASSGAGSDTQYF. CDR3 coding DNA: TGCGCCAGCAGCGGGGCTGGGTCAGATACGCAGTATTTT.

The chain joins TRBV25-1 to TRBJ1-6; D not certain. The CDR3 is 13 amino acids. V was cut by 8 bases and J by 5 bases, with 10 bases left in between. In germline, CDR1 is MGHDK, CDR2 SYGVNS. The CDR3 bases are TGTGCCAGCGAGTCGTGGGATAATTCACCCCTCCACTTT. Amino acids: CASESWDNSPLHF.

There are a few counts of this clone. V is TRBV5-4 and J is TRBJ2-3; no clear D. V dropped 0 bases and J dropped 4 bases, with 6 bases sitting between them. The CDR3 has 13 residues. The germline gives CDR1 SGHNT, CDR2 YYREEE (reference sequence). CDR3 region: CASSLGGSDTQYF. CDR3 nucleotide sequence: TGTGCCAGCAGCTTGGGGGGATCAGATACGCAGTATTTT.

Remarks on this clone: The sample contains more than one DNA sequence encoding this CDR3. The CDR3 coding sequence is TGCGCCAGCAGCTTGGCGACCTCCGGGGCCAACGTCCTGACTTTC. Its translation: CASSLATSGANVLTF. The genes are TRBV5-1 and TRBJ2-6; D unclear. This CDR3 region has 15 residues. The germline gives CDR1 SGHRS, CDR2 YFSETQ. V dropped 0 bases and J dropped 4 bases, with 8 bases sitting between them.

This chain uses TRBV27 with TRBJ1-1; the D gene is possibly TRBD1 (6 bases). The CDR3 spans 14 residues. Trimming left V 6 bases short and J 1 base short, with 12 bases between. From germline, CDR1 is MNHEY and CDR2 SMNVEV (reference sequence). In DNA form, the CDR3 reads TGTGCCAGCAGCTGGGGAGGGGGGAACACTGAAGCTTTCTTT. It codes for CASSWGGGNTEAFF.

This clone was seen a handful of times. V gene TRBV5-1 combines with J gene TRBJ1-2, with D uncertain. Between the trimmed V and J ends, which lost 0 bases and 1 base, there was a span of 7 bases. This CDR3 is 14 amino acids long. Germline CDR1 and CDR2: SGHRS and YFSETQ. For the CDR3, the DNA is TGCGCCAGCAGCTTGGCCGGCAGTAACTATGGCTACACCTTC. Its protein is CASSLAGSNYGYTF.

The V gene is TRBV29-1, the J gene TRBJ1-1, with D tentatively TRBD1 (5 bases). V lost 4 bases to trimming and J lost 1 base, with 10 bases between them. Germline V lookup: CDR1 SQVTM, CDR2 ANQGSEA. This CDR3 spans 13 amino acids. CDR3 nucleotide sequence: TGCAGCGTTGTAATACAGGCGAACACTGAAGCTTTCTTT. This translates into CSVVIQANTEAFF. Variable domain in full (rest from reference TRBV29-1 and TRBJ1-1): SAVISQKPSRDICQRGTSLTIQCQVDSQVTMMFWYRQQPGQSLTLIATANQGSEATYESGFVIDKFPISRPNLTFSTLTVSNMSPEDSSIYLCSVVIQANTEAFFGQGTRLTVV.

Comment on this clone: Other DNA variants within this sample encode the same CDR3. J is TRBJ1-3 and V is TRBV7-2; maybe TRBD1 (5 bases). The CDR3 consists of 14 residues. V was pared by 0 bases and J by 4 bases, with 7 bases between. Germline loops: CDR1 SGHTA, CDR2 FQGNSA. The CDR3 is CASSLARGGNTIYF. In DNA, the CDR3 is TGTGCCAGCAGCTTAGCAAGGGGAGGAAACACCATATATTTT.

V usage is TRBV19 and J usage is TRBJ2-1; D is possibly TRBD2 (6 bases). This CDR3 comprises 14 residues. From germline, CDR1 is LNHDA and CDR2 SQIVND (reference sequence). The V and J ends lost 9 bases and 8 bases respectively, with 20 bases between them. The CDR3, as DNA: TGTGCCAGCACCGTAGGACGGCGGGGTGATGAGCAGTTCTTC. Amino acid sequence: CASTVGRRGDEQFF.

This chain joins TRBV6-1 and TRBJ1-5, with 8 nucleotides matching TRBD1. The CDR3 loop spans 15 amino acids. V lost 4 bases to trimming and J lost 3 bases; unmatched junction nucleotides: 5. Looked up from germline, CDR1 is MNHNS and CDR2 is SASEGT. CDR3 DNA sequence: TGTGCCAGCAGTGCCACAGGGGGTACCAATCAGCCCCAGCATTTT. Translating gives CASSATGGTNQPQHF.

This clone has only one observation. J is TRBJ2-3 and V is TRBV15; 7 nucleotides match TRBD2. With 5 bases clipped from V and 2 bases from J, the junction kept 10 bases outside the gene matches. Germline V CDR1 and CDR2: LNHNV, YYDKDF (reference sequence). This CDR3 has 16 residues. Here the CDR3 reads CATSPRASGATDTQYF. CDR3 coding DNA: TGTGCCACCAGCCCCCGGGCTAGCGGCGCCACAGATACGCAGTATTTT.